This T cell receptor (beta chain) was captured by sequencing in a study of cytomegalovirus exposure and HLA in healthy donors. Trimming cost V 0 bases and J 4 bases; bases outside gene matches: 11. Per germline, CDR1 SGHAT and CDR2 FQNNGV. This CDR3 has 19 amino acids. PCR involved 60 Vbeta and 13 Jbeta primers. Libraries were prepared by immunoSEQ multiplex PCR; TCRdb keeps only in-frame clonotypes and omits some of them. The sample includes under 200,000 clones, 75% seen only once; the top ten take just under 3%. This clone has a handful of counts. This chain connects TRBV11-2 to TRBJ2-5; 13 bases are a match to TRBD2. What was sequenced was PBMCs. This sequence was found in a woman between 45 and 60 years old in good health and CMV-seropositive. The CDR3 DNA sequence: TGTGCCAGCAGCTTAGATAGACTAGCGGGGGGTCACCATGGAGAGACCCAGTACTTC. This translates into CASSLDRLAGGHHGETQYF.